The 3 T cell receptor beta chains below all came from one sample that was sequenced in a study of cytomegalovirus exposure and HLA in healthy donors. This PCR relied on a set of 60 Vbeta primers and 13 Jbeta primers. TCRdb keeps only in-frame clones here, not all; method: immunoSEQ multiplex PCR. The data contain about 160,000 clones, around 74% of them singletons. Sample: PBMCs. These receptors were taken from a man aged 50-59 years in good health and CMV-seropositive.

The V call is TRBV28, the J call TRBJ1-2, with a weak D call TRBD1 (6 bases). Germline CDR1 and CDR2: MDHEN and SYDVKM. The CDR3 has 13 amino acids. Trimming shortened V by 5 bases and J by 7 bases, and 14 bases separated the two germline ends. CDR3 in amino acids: CASSVQGSSGYTF. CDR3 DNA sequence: TGTGCCAGCAGTGTACAGGGAAGTTCTGGCTACACCTTC.

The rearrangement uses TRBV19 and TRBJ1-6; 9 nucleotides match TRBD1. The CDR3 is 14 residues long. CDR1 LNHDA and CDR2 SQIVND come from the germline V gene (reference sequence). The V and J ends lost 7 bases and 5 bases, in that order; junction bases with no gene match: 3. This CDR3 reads CASKWTGDNSPLHF. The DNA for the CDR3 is TGTGCCAGTAAATGGACAGGGGATAATTCACCCCTCCACTTT.

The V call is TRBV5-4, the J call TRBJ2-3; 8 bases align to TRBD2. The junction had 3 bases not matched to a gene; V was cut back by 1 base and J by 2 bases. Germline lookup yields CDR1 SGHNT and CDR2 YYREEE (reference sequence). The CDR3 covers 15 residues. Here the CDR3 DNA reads TGTGCCAGCAGCTTGCCTAGCGGGTACACAGATACGCAGTATTTT. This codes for CASSLPSGYTDTQYF.